A selection of T cell receptor beta chains follows, all from one sample in a study of patients and donors after allogeneic stem cell transplantation. One entry per CDR3 protein, called by TCRdb with MiXCR from the RT-PCR reads. Of some 880,000 distinct CDR3 sequences listed, under 20% are singletons. The sample was blood, either unsorted or a sorted T cell fraction (not recorded which). The source of these receptors is a human donor who was either an allogeneic HSCT recipient or a stem cell or donor lymphocyte infusion donor (not recorded which). It is not recorded whose cells these are; they may come from a transplant donor. CDR3s include the opening cysteine and the closing phenylalanine or tryptophan. Fields, in order: CDR3 DNA, CDR3 protein, J gene, clone size, D gene, V gene. D genes are given only for firm matches. Clone size is not always given. Where it is, it says once, few, many or a class for expanded clones.

TGTGCCAGCAGTAGTCTGTGGGTCAGTCGGAACTATGGCTACACCTTC | CASSSLWVSRNYGYTF | TRBJ1-2 | . | . | TRBV6-1
TGTGCCACCCGGGTGACTAGCCGGAGTGAGCAGTACTTC | CATRVTSRSEQYF | TRBJ2-7 | few | TRBD2 | TRBV6-6
TGTGCCAGCGGGCTTTTGGGTACCTTC | CASGLLGTF | TRBJ1-2 | . | . | TRBV12-3/TRBV12-4
TGCGCCAGCAGCCAAGAGGACCAGGGGATGCTCTACGAGCAGTACTTC | CASSQEDQGMLYEQYF | TRBJ2-7 | few | . | TRBV4-3
TGCGCCAGCAGCTTGAAGGGGGGGCTGAATGAGCAGTTCTTC | CASSLKGGLNEQFF | TRBJ2-1 | many | . | TRBV5-1
TGTGCCAGCAGTCTAGACAGGGGGAGTGCAGATACGCAGTATTTT | CASSLDRGSADTQYF | TRBJ2-3 | few | TRBD1 | TRBV2
TGTGCCAGCAGCGTAGCGACGCGGGGGGTTCACCAAGAGACCCAGTACTTC | CASSVATRGVHQETQYF | TRBJ2-5 | . | TRBD2 | TRBV9
TGCAGTGCTAAAGGGACGGTGAACACTGAAGCTTTCTTT | CSAKGTVNTEAFF | TRBJ1-1 | few | . | TRBV20-1
TGTGCCAGCATACAACGGGGACTAGCGGCCTACAATGAGCAGTTCTTC | CASIQRGLAAYNEQFF | TRBJ2-1 | few | TRBD2 | TRBV12-3/TRBV12-4
TGTGCCAGCAGCGTAACGGCGGGAGGCTCCCAAAGCGAGCAGTACTTC | CASSVTAGGSQSEQYF | TRBJ2-7 | . | TRBD2 | TRBV9
TGTGCCAGCAGACAGGGGACAGGAAACACCATATATTTT | CASRQGTGNTIYF | TRBJ1-3 | few | TRBD1 | TRBV7-8
TGTGCCAGCAGCACTCGAACAGGGAGCTATGGCTACACCTTC | CASSTRTGSYGYTF | TRBJ1-2 | few | . | TRBV7-9
TGTGCCAGCAAGGGGGGGGGCGGATCAACTAATGAAAAACTGTTTTTT | CASKGGGGSTNEKLFF | TRBJ1-4 | few | . | TRBV6-1
TGTGCCAGCACCTACCTTGCAGGGGCGCCCTATAATTCACCCCTCCACTTT | CASTYLAGAPYNSPLHF | TRBJ1-6 | many | . | TRBV12-3/TRBV12-4
TGCGCCAGCAGCCAAGCCCCTACAGCTCCCGGGGAGCTGTTTTTT | CASSQAPTAPGELFF | TRBJ2-2 | few | . | TRBV4-3
TGTGCCAGCACCCTATCAGGGGGTTACGAGCAGTACTTC | CASTLSGGYEQYF | TRBJ2-7 | many | TRBD1 | TRBV6-6
TGCAGCGTTGGACAGGGGTACACTGAAGCTTTCTTT | CSVGQGYTEAFF | TRBJ1-1 | . | TRBD1 | TRBV29-1
TGCAGCGTAGGGACTAGTCAGACCCAGTACTTC | CSVGTSQTQYF | TRBJ2-5 | . | TRBD2 | TRBV29-1
TGCAGTGCTATACCGGGACTAGCGGCCACCGGGGAGCTGTTTTTT | CSAIPGLAATGELFF | TRBJ2-2 | . | TRBD2 | TRBV20-1
TGTGCCAGCAGCCCGTATTCAGATACGCAGTATTTT | CASSPYSDTQYF | TRBJ2-3 | few | . | TRBV9
TGCAGTGCTAGAGATTTCAGGGGGCCTAACACCGGGGAGCTGTTTTTT | CSARDFRGPNTGELFF | TRBJ2-2 | . | TRBD1 | TRBV20-1
TGTGCCAGCAGTGCTGACGGAGGAAGGCCTAATTCACCCCTCCACTTT | CASSADGGRPNSPLHF | TRBJ1-6 | few | . | TRBV2
TGTGCCAGCAGCGTAGCGGGAGTGGGGCGGGGTGAGCAGTTCTTC | CASSVAGVGRGEQFF | TRBJ2-1 | . | . | TRBV9
TGTGCCATCAGTTTAGCGGGGGGGCCGACAGATACGCAGTATTTT | CAISLAGGPTDTQYF | TRBJ2-3 | . | TRBD2 | TRBV10-3
TGTGCCAGCAGCTCCTCGGGCGGCTACACCTTC | CASSSSGGYTF | TRBJ1-2 | few | . | TRBV7-9
TGCGCCAGCAGCTGGGGAGGGGAGGGACTTTACAATGAGCAGTTCTTC | CASSWGGEGLYNEQFF | TRBJ2-1 | . | TRBD2 | TRBV5-1
TGCAGTGCTAGAGATCAACTAGCGGTATCCTACGAGCAGTACTTC | CSARDQLAVSYEQYF | TRBJ2-7 | . | TRBD2 | TRBV20-1
TGTGCCAGCAGCTTAGGGTCGGGATTCAAAGAGACCCAGTACTTC | CASSLGSGFKETQYF | TRBJ2-5 | . | . | TRBV7-2
TGTGCCAGCAGTTTCGCGGGGGACCGCGAGCAGTACTTC | CASSFAGDREQYF | TRBJ2-7 | few | TRBD2 | TRBV27
TGCAGCGTTGTAGTAAGGGGGATTCAAGATACGCAGTATTTT | CSVVVRGIQDTQYF | TRBJ2-3 | few | . | TRBV29-1